This T cell receptor beta chain was documented in a study of T cell repertoires in cytomegalovirus infection (dated by TCRdb to the late 2010s). About the investigation overall: Because public TCR beta signatures pointed to carriage of CMV infection together with the matching HLA type, the HLA type of each donor mattered for the analysis. Paper-wide results and their limitations: The ex vivo response was dominated by HLA-C-restricted CMV-specific TCR beta clonotypes, and the single most frequent clonotype in two of eight donors was supplied by these HLA-C-restricted clonotypes. Cumulative frequency of public TCR beta family members discriminated carriers of CMV infection plus the relevant HLA type in this cohort and an independent roughly 320-donor cohort.

V loses 0 bases, J loses 4 bases, and the germline ends lie 11 bases apart. The CDR3 sequence holds 15 residues, the cysteine and phenylalanine included. CDR3 DNA only is kept here, 45 bases in frame from base 1. CDR1 SGDLS and CDR2 YYNGEE were looked up in the germline V gene. Details on this clonotype: Its antigen is not yet known. The record has no base qualities; no much larger clone is one base away.

Sequencing was carried out with an Illumina HiSeq 1500. In TCRdb, the public reads were trimmed at Q25 with fastp and aligned with MiXCR, with productive beta chains retained. Each entry is one CDR3 protein sequence, shown with its most common DNA and genes. A total of fewer than 550,000 distinct CDR3 sequences appear in this sample, about 30% of them only once. Approximately 13% of the sample is in the top ten clones. The receptor chain draws on TRBV9 and TRBJ2-1; the best D guess is TRBD2, with 6 bases matching. This TCR came from a human donor in good health (CMV status not recorded). Some clones in this sample may be carry-over from other donors' samples. The sample comprised PBMCs. The DNA sequence is given as TGTGCCAGCAGCGTAGGCGGGAACCTTTACAATGAGCAGTTCTTC. Its translation reads: CASSVGGNLYNEQFF.